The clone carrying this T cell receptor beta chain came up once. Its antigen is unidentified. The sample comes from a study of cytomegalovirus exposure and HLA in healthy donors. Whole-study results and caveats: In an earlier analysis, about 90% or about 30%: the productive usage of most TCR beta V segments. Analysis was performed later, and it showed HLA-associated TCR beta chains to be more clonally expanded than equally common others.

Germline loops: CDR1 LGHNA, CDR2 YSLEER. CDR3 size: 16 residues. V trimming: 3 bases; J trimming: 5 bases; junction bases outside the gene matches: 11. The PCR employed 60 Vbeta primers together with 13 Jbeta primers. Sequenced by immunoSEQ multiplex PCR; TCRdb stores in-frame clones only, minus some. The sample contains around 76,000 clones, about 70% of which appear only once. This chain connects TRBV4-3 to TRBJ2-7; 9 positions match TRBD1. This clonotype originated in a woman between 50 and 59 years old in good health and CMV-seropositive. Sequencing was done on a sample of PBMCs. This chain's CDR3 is CASSQATGGTPNEQYF. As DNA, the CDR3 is TGCGCCAGCAGCCAGGCCACAGGGGGCACCCCCAACGAGCAGTACTTC.